Sequencing of this T cell receptor beta chain was carried out in a study of blood T cell repertoires in COVID-19. About the study: Acute and convalescent COVID-19 samples came from the United States, Italy and Spain. Sample material is recorded as cDNA or gDNA derived from T cells, B-cell-depleted T cells, or PBMCs.

In the source study's methods: Reference gene primer amplification yielded estimated nucleated cell counts. Libraries were prepared by immunoSEQ multiplex PCR; TCRdb keeps only in-frame clonotypes and omits some of them. V and J calls and clone size are given by that table; D and trimming were obtained from the DNA. The table lists around 100,000 clones, 88% of them singletons. V dropped 6 bases and J dropped 5 bases, with 13 bases sitting between them. Germline loops: CDR1 MNHEY, CDR2 SVGEGT. The CDR3 consists of 14 residues. The sequenced sample consisted of peripheral blood. The sequence came from a human donor in a cohort sampled during active COVID-19. The rearrangement joins TRBV6-2 or TRBV6-3 to TRBJ2-2, with D uncertain. The CDR3 bases are TGTGCCAGCAGCCTATTAGGCGGAACCGGGGAGCTGTTTTTT. This translates into CASSLLGGTGELFF.